Listed below are T cell receptor beta chains from one sample, sequenced in a study of T cells after yellow fever vaccination. A single record per CDR3 protein comes from TCRdb applying MiXCR to the 5' RACE reads. In the table there are some 220,000 distinct CDR3 sequences, roughly 3.3% of which are singletons. This sample comprised CD4+ T cells sorted from PBMCs, obtained 10 days after the yellow fever booster vaccination. Every receptor here comes from a man aged 18 to 29 who received the YFV17D yellow fever vaccine. Both conserved end residues are part of each CDR3. Each record gives: V gene, clone size, D gene, J gene, CDR3 protein, CDR3 DNA. The D gene is left open where the match is weak. Size is omitted from some rows. Given values are once, few, many or a class for expanded clones.

>TRBV29-1|many|TRBD1|TRBJ2-5
CSVLDRVKTQYF
TGCAGCGTGCTGGACAGGGTAAAGACCCAGTACTTC
>TRBV11-2|-|TRBD2|TRBJ2-3
CASSLTLSSGGGTDTQYF
TGTGCCAGCAGCTTAACCCTCTCTAGCGGGGGGGGCACAGATACGCAGTATTTT
>TRBV7-9|few|-|TRBJ1-2
CASSTSAVYGYTF
TGTGCCAGCAGCACCAGTGCCGTCTATGGCTACACCTTC
>TRBV15|-|-|TRBJ1-6
CATSRGGSYNSPLHF
TGTGCCACCAGCAGAGGGGGGAGTTATAATTCACCCCTCCACTTT
>TRBV20-1|many|TRBD2|TRBJ2-3
CSARGGTDTQYF
TGCAGTGCGCGGGGGGGCACAGATACGCAGTATTTT
>TRBV5-1|many|-|TRBJ1-2
CASSLDGGYGYTF
TGCGCCAGCAGCTTGGACGGAGGGTATGGCTACACCTTC
>TRBV9|many|-|TRBJ2-3
CASSARVGEITDTQYF
TGTGCCAGCAGCGCGAGGGTCGGGGAGATCACAGATACGCAGTATTTT
>TRBV6-5|few|-|TRBJ2-6
CASTRLISGANVLTF
TGTGCCAGCACCCGACTCATCTCTGGGGCCAACGTCCTGACTTTC
>TRBV6-4|many|TRBD2|TRBJ2-1
CASSAISGGSYNEQFF
TGTGCCAGCAGTGCCATTAGCGGGGGGTCCTACAATGAGCAGTTCTTC
>TRBV18|few|-|TRBJ2-5
CASSPAGWETQYF
TGTGCCAGCTCACCGGCGGGGTGGGAGACCCAGTACTTC
>TRBV5-1|many|-|TRBJ2-7
CASSFVVVGSYEQYF
TGCGCCAGCAGCTTTGTAGTTGTTGGCTCCTACGAGCAGTACTTC
>TRBV24-1|few|-|TRBJ1-1
CATSPDTNTEAFF
TGTGCCACCAGTCCCGACACGAACACTGAAGCTTTCTTT
>TRBV3-1|-|-|TRBJ1-2
CASSQGGDGNYGYTF
TGTGCCAGCAGCCAAGGGGGCGACGGGAACTATGGCTACACCTTC
>TRBV5-1|few|TRBD1|TRBJ2-1
CASSSGTGGWNEQFF
TGCGCCAGCAGCTCAGGGACAGGGGGATGGAATGAGCAGTTCTTC
>TRBV7-3|many|TRBD2|TRBJ2-1
CASTQNGRDYNEQFF
TGTGCCAGCACCCAAAACGGGAGGGACTACAATGAGCAGTTCTTC
>TRBV5-5|few|-|TRBJ2-5
CATCRDGQETQYF
TGTGCCACCTGCCGGGACGGACAAGAGACCCAGTACTTC
>TRBV7-2|few|-|TRBJ1-2
CASSLGGNSDGYTF
TGTGCCAGCAGCTTGGGCGGAAACTCGGATGGCTACACCTTC
>TRBV10-3|few|-|TRBJ2-1
CAITAREGMNEQFF
TGTGCCATCACGGCCAGGGAAGGAATGAATGAGCAGTTCTTC